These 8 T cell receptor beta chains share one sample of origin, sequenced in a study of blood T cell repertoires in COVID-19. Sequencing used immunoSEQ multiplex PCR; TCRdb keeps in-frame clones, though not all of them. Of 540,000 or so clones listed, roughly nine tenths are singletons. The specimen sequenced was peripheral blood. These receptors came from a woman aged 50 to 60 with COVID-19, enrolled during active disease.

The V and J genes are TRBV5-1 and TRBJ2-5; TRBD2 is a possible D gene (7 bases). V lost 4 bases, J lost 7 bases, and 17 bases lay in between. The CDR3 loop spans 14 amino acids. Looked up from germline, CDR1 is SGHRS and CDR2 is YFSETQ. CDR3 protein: CASSTSSGGSTQYF. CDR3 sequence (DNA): TGCGCCAGCAGCACTTCGTCGGGGGGCTCGACCCAGTACTTC.

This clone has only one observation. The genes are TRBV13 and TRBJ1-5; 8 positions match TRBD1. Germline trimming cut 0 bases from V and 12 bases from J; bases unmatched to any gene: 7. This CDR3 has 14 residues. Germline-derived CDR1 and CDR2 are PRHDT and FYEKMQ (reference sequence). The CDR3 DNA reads TGTGCCAGCAGCTTAGGGGACAGGGTCGGCGTCCAGCATTTT. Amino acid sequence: CASSLGDRVGVQHF.

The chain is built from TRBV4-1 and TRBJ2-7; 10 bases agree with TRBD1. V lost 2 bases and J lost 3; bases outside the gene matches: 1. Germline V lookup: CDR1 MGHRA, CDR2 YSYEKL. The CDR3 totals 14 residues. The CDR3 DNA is TGCGCCAGCAGCCAACGGGACAGGGGCTACGAGCAGTACTTC. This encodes CASSQRDRGYEQYF.

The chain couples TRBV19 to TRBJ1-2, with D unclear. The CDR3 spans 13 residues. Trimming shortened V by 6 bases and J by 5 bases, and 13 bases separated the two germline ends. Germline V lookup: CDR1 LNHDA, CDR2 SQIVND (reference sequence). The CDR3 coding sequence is TGTGCCAGTAGCTCGACCCTGAGGTATGGCTACACCTTC. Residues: CASSSTLRYGYTF.

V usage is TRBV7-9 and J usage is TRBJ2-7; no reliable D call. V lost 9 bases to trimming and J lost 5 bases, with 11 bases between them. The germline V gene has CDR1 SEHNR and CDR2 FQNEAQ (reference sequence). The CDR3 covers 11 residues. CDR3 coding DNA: TGTGCCAGTGCTAATGGTCACGAGCAGTACTTC. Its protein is CASANGHEQYF.

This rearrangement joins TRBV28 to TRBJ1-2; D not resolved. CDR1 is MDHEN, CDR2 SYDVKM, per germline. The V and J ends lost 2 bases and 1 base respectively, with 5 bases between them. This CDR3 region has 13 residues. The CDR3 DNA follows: TGTGCCAGCAGTTTAGGCTTTAACTATGGCTACACCTTC. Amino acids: CASSLGFNYGYTF.

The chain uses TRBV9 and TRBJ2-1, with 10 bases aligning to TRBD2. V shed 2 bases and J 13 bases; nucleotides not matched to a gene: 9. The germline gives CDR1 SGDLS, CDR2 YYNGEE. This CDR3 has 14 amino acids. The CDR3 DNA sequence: TGTGCCAGCAGCGTCGTCACAGCGGGGGGGATCCAGTTCTTC. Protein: CASSVVTAGGIQFF.

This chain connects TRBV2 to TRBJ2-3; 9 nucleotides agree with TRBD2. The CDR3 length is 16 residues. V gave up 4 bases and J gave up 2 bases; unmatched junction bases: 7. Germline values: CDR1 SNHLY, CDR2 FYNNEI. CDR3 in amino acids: CASSVQSGGPTDTQYF. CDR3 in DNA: TGTGCCAGCAGTGTCCAGAGCGGGGGGCCCACAGATACGCAGTATTTT.